One sample yielded the 5 T cell receptor beta chains listed below, sequenced in a study of T cell changes during pregnancy in multiple sclerosis. TCRdb's table, derived via immunoSEQ multiplex PCR, lists solely in-frame clones and lacks some. The sample includes about 15,000 clones, roughly four fifths of them seen just once. The input for sequencing was CD8+ T cells from peripheral blood mononuclear cells, taken after pregnancy. The receptors were gathered from a female donor in good health, enrolled as a control in a pregnancy study.

V is TRBV2 and J is TRBJ2-5; 12 nucleotides match TRBD2. CDR3 length: 16 residues. V lost 11 bases and J lost 3; bases outside the gene matches: 13. Germline CDR1 reads SNHLY; CDR2 reads FYNNEI. CDR3 protein: CAVPWLAGGAKETQYF. Here the CDR3 DNA reads TGTGCCGTACCCTGGCTAGCGGGGGGGGCAAAAGAGACCCAGTACTTC.

The chain uses TRBV5-6 and TRBJ2-3, with D perhaps matching TRBD2 (6 bases). V lost 4 bases to trimming and J lost 1 base, with 13 bases between them. The CDR3 spans 15 residues. Germline V CDR1 and CDR2: SGHDT, YYEEEE. In DNA form, the CDR3 reads TGTGCCAGCAGCCCCTGGAGGGGTGGCACAGATACGCAGTATTTT. It is translated as CASSPWRGGTDTQYF.

The chain carries TRBV4-3 and TRBJ1-1; D call uncertain. Trimming stripped 0 bases from V and 1 base from J, with 3 bases between. CDR3 length: 13 amino acids. Germline CDR1 reads LGHNA; CDR2 reads YSLEER. CDR3 loop: CASSQEANTEAFF. Written as DNA, the CDR3 is TGCGCCAGCAGCCAAGAGGCGAACACTGAAGCTTTCTTT.

This clone was counted once. This chain links TRBV15 with TRBJ2-7; a possible D gene is TRBD1 (5 bases). The CDR3 is 14 amino acids. The germline V gene has CDR1 LNHNV and CDR2 YYDKDF (reference sequence). V was cut by 9 bases and J by 0 bases, with 15 bases left in between. CDR3 region: CATKPRVSSYEQYF. In DNA, the CDR3 is TGTGCCACTAAACCCAGGGTTAGCTCCTACGAGCAGTACTTC.

The V call is TRBV4-3, the J call TRBJ2-7; 7 bases agree with TRBD2. J was trimmed by 4 bases and V by 0 bases; bases with no gene match: 0. This CDR3 is 13 amino acids long. Germline V gene sequence: CDR1 LGHNA, CDR2 YSLEER. CDR3 residues: CASSQDSGYEQYF. CDR3 nucleotides: TGCGCCAGCAGCCAAGATAGCGGGTACGAGCAGTACTTC.